This T cell receptor (beta chain) was captured by sequencing in a study of cytomegalovirus exposure and HLA in healthy donors. 60 Vbeta and 13 Jbeta primers were used in PCR. TCRdb's copy holds only in-frame clones and misses some; the assay was immunoSEQ multiplex PCR. The sample lists approximately 88,000 clones; around three quarters were seen once. V lost 1 base, J lost 6 bases, and 10 bases stayed unmatched. The germline gives CDR1 MNHNS, CDR2 SASEGT. The CDR3 spans 17 residues. The gene calls are TRBV6-1 and TRBJ2-4, with TRBD2 matching over 9 bases. The sequence came from a man aged 30 to 45 in good health and CMV-seropositive. Sequenced: PBMCs. CDR3 sequence: CASSEVGGGGARNIQYF. The DNA for the CDR3 is TGTGCCAGCAGTGAAGTGGGGGGCGGGGGGGCAAGAAACATTCAGTACTTC.